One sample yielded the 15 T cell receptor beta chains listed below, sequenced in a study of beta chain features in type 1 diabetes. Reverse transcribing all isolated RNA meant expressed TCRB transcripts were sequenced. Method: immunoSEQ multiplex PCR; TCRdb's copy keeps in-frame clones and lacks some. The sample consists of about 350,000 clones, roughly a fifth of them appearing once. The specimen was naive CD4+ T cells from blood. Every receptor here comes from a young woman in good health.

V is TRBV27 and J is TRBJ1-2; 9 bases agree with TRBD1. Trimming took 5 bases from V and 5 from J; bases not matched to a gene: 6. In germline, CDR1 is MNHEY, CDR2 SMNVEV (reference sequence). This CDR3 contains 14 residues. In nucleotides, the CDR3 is TGTGCCAGCAGTCCCCGGACAGGGGTGTATGGCTACACCTTC. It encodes CASSPRTGVYGYTF.

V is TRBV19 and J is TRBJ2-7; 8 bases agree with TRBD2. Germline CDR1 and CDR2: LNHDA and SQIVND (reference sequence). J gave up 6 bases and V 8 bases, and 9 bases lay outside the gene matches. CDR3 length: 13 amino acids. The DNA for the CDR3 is TGTGCCAGTCTTAGCGGGACGCTCTGCGAGCAGTACTTC. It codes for CASLSGTLCEQYF.

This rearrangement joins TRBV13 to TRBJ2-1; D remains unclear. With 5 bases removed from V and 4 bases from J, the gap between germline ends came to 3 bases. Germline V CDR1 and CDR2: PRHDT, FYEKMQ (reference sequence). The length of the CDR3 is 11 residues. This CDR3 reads CASSLYNEQFF. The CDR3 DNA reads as TGTGCCAGCAGCCTATACAATGAGCAGTTCTTC.

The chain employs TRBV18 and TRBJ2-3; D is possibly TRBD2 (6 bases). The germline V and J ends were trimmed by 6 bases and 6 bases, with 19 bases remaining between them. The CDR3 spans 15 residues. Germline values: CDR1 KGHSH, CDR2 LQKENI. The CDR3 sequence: CASSSTADRGDTQYF. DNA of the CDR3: TGTGCCAGCTCTTCGACAGCGGACCGGGGGGATACGCAGTATTTT.

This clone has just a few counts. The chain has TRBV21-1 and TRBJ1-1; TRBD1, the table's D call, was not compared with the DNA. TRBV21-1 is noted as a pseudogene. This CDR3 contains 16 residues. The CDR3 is CARTEGDRVRGTEAFF. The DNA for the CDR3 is TGTGCCAGAACCGAGGGGGACAGGGTTCGCGGCACTGAAGCTTTCTTT.

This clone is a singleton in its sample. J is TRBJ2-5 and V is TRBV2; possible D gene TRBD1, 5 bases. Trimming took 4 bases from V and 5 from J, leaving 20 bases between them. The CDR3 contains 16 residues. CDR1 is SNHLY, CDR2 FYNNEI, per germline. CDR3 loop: CASSVGTGPTLETQYF. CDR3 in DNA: TGTGCCAGCAGTGTGGGTACAGGTCCCACCCTGGAGACCCAGTACTTC.

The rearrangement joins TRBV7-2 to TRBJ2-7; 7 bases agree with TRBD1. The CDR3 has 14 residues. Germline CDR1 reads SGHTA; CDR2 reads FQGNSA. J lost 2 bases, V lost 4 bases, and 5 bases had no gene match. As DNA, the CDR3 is TGTGCCAGCAGCTCGACAGGGCAACCCTACGAGCAGTACTTC. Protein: CASSSTGQPYEQYF.

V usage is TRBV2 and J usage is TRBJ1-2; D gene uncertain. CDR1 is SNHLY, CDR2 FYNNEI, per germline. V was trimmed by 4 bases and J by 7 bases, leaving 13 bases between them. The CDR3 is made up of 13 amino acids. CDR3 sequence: CASSGSRLGGYTF. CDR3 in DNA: TGTGCCAGCAGTGGAAGCCGACTCGGTGGCTACACCTTC.

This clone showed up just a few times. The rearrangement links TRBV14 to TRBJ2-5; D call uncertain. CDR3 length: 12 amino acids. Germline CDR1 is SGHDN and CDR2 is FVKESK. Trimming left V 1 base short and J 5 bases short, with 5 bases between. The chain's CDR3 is CASSQVSETQYF. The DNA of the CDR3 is TGTGCCAGCAGCCAAGTATCCGAGACCCAGTACTTC.

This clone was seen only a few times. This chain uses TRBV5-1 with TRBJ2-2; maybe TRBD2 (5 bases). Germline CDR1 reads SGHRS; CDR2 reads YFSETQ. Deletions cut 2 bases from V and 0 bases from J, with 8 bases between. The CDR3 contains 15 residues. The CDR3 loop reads CASSFRRPNTGELFF. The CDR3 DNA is TGCGCCAGCAGCTTTCGGAGGCCGAACACCGGGGAGCTGTTTTTT.

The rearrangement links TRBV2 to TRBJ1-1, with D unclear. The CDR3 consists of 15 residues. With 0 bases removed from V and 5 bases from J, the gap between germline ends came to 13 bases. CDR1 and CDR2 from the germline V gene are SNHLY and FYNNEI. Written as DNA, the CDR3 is TGTGCCAGCAGTGAAGCTGAAGGACTACGGACTGAAGCTTTCTTT. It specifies CASSEAEGLRTEAFF.

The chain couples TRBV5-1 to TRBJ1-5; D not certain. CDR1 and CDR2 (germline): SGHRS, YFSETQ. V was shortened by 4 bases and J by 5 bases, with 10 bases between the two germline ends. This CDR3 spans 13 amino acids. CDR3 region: CASSLWRDQPQHF. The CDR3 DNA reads TGCGCCAGCAGCCTGTGGAGGGATCAGCCCCAGCATTTT. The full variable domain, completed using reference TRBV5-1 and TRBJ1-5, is KAGVTQTPRYLIKTRGQQVTLSCSPISGHRSVSWYQQTPGQGLQFLFEYFSETQRNKGNFPGRFSGRQFSNSRSEMNVSTLELGDSALYLCASSLWRDQPQHFGDGTRLSIL.

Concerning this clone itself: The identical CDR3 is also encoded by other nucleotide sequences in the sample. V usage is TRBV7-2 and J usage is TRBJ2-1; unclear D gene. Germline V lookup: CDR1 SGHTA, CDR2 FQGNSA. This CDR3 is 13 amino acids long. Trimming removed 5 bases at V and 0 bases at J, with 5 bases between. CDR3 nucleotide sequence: TGTGCCAGCAGCCTTAGCTCCTACAATGAGCAGTTCTTC. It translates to CASSLSSYNEQFF.

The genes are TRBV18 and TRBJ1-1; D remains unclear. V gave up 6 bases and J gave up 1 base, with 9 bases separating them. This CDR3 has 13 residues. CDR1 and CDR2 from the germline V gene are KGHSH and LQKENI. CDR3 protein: CASSGRGNTEAFF. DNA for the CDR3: TGTGCCAGCTCGGGTCGGGGGAACACTGAAGCTTTCTTT. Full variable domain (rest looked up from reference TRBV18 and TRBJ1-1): NAGVMQNPRHLVRRRGQEARLRCSPMKGHSHVYWYRQLPEEGLKFMVYLQKENIIDESGMPKERFSAEFPKEGPSILRIQQVVRGDSAAYFCASSGRGNTEAFFGQGTRLTVV.

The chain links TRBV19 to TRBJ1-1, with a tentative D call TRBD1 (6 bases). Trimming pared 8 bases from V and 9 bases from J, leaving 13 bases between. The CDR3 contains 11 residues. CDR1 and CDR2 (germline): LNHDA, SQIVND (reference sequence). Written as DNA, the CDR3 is TGTGCCAGTCAACGTAGGGGGAAAGCTTTCTTT. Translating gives CASQRRGKAFF.